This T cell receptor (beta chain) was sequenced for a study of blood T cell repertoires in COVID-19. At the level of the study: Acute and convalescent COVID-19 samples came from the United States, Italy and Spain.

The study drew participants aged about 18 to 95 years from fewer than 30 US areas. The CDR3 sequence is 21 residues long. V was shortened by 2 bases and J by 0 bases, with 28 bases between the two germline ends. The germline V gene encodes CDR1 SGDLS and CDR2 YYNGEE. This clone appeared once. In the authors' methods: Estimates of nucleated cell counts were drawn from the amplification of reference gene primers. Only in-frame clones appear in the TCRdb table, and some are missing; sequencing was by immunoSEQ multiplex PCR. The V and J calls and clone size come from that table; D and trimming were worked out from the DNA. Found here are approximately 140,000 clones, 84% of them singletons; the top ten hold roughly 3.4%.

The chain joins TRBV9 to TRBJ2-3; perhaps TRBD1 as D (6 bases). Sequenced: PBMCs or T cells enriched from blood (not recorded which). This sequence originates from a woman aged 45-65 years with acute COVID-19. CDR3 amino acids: CASSVGSGQRQAYSSTDTQYF. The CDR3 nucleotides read TGTGCCAGCAGCGTGGGGAGTGGACAGCGCCAAGCCTATTCTAGCACAGATACGCAGTATTTT.